The 8 T cell receptor beta chains below were found in one sample sequenced in a study of technical replicates of blood from a handful of donors. Repertoires were generated with immunoSEQ multiplex PCR, while TCRdb's copy carries only in-frame clones and drops some. The sample includes approximately 58,000 clones, less than 90% of them seen just once. The sequencing sample was made of PBMCs. The origin of the receptors is a human donor in good health. Some clones in this sample may be carry-over from other donors' samples.

The chain couples TRBV19 to TRBJ2-7; D is unresolved. The CDR3 consists of 14 residues. V was trimmed by 4 bases and J by 2 bases, leaving 12 bases between them. Looked up from germline, CDR1 is LNHDA and CDR2 is SQIVND (reference sequence). The CDR3 DNA reads TGTGCCAGTAGTACCGCTCCTGGCCCCTACGAGCAGTACTTC. Amino acid sequence: CASSTAPGPYEQYF.

The chain has TRBV7-9 and TRBJ2-1, with a tentative D call TRBD2 (5 bases). Germline assignment: CDR1 SEHNR and CDR2 FQNEAQ (reference sequence). The CDR3 extends over 14 amino acids. V lost 1 base to trimming and J lost 6 bases, with 10 bases between them. The CDR3 DNA sequence: TGTGCCAGCAGCTTAGTTACGGGGATCAATGAGCAGTTCTTC. Translated, it gives CASSLVTGINEQFF.

The chain has TRBV7-2 and TRBJ2-3, with TRBD1 matching 7 bases. This CDR3 contains 15 residues. Germline lookup yields CDR1 SGHTA and CDR2 FQGNSA. With V trimmed by 7 bases and J by 6 bases, 13 bases remained unmatched. CDR3 bases: TGTGCCAGCACCCCGGGACAGAGCTTGAGGGATACGCAGTATTTT. It translates to CASTPGQSLRDTQYF.

The chain combines TRBV7-2 with TRBJ1-1; D is undetermined. The V end was cut by 1 base, the J end by 1 base, with 4 bases between. Per the germline V gene, CDR1 is SGHTA and CDR2 is FQGNSA. This CDR3 is built from 13 residues. CDR3 bases: TGTGCCAGCAGCTTAGTATGGAACACTGAAGCTTTCTTT. Protein: CASSLVWNTEAFF.

The gene calls are TRBV14 and TRBJ2-5, with 10 bases lining up with TRBD1. Germline assignment: CDR1 SGHDN and CDR2 FVKESK. The CDR3 has 14 residues. The ends lost 5 bases at V and 9 bases at J; junction bases unmatched: 9. In DNA, the CDR3 is TGTGCCAGCAGCTCCGGGACAGGGGTTGCGGCCCAGTACTTC. Amino acid sequence: CASSSGTGVAAQYF.

This clone was counted only a few times. The rearrangement uses TRBV4-1 and TRBJ1-5; 8 bases are a match to TRBD1. There are 18 residues in the CDR3. The J segment lost 0 bases and the V segment lost 0 bases, leaving 7 bases of the junction unmatched. In germline, CDR1 is MGHRA, CDR2 YSYEKL. CDR3 in DNA: TGCGCCAGCAGCCAAGATGGTAGGACAGGGAATAGCAATCAGCCCCAGCATTTT. Protein: CASSQDGRTGNSNQPQHF.

This clone was counted a few times. This chain joins TRBV2 and TRBJ1-1; TRBD1 is a possible D gene (5 bases). Germline values: CDR1 SNHLY, CDR2 FYNNEI. CDR3 length: 12 amino acids. V lost 7 bases and J lost 0, with 6 bases in between. As DNA, the CDR3 is TGTGCCAGCAACAGGATGAACACTGAAGCTTTCTTT. The encoded protein is CASNRMNTEAFF.

V usage is TRBV5-6 and J usage is TRBJ2-1; 7 positions match TRBD2. The length of the CDR3 is 16 residues. Germline trimming cut 3 bases from V and 9 bases from J; bases unmatched to any gene: 15. CDR1 is SGHDT, CDR2 YYEEEE, per germline. The CDR3 DNA sequence: TGTGCCAGCAGCTCCCCGGGTATGTGGGGGGGAACTGAGCAGTTCTTC. It translates to CASSSPGMWGGTEQFF.